A single sample is the source of the 2 T cell receptor beta chains below, sequenced in a study of blood T cells in healthy people across ages. Combining a sample-barcoded 5' primer with a J-beta primer mix, a second PCR ran for 7 to 11 cycles. Using its own MiXCR run on the 5' RACE reads, TCRdb lists one record per CDR3 protein. The repertoire holds 800,000 to 900,000 distinct CDR3 sequences, with about 59% as singletons. The sequenced material came from blood. Receptors were obtained from a man aged 30-40 years in good health.

The CDR3 sequence is CSVEDPRVVGYTF. Here the CDR3 DNA reads TGCAGCGTTGAAGATCCCAGGGTGGTTGGCTACACCTTC. The V gene is TRBV29-1, the J gene TRBJ1-2, with D perhaps matching TRBD1 (5 bases). V lost 0 bases and J 7 bases, leaving 12 bases between the germline ends. CDR1 is SQVTM and CDR2 is ANQGSEA in the germline V gene. This CDR3 is 13 amino acids long. The full variable domain, with the rest looked up from reference TRBV29-1 and TRBJ1-2, is SAVISQKPSRDICQRGTSLTIQCQVDSQVTMMFWYRQQPGQSLTLIATANQGSEATYESGFVIDKFPISRPNLTFSTLTVSNMSPEDSSIYLCSVEDPRVVGYTFGSGTRLTVV.

The rearrangement links TRBV5-1 to TRBJ1-3; D is unclear. Trimming took off 4 bases at V and 0 bases at J, with 11 bases between the two ends. The germline gives CDR1 SGHRS, CDR2 YFSETQ. The CDR3 runs 15 residues. The CDR3 nucleotides are TGCGCCAGCAGCCAGGACGCGAACTCTGGAAACACCATATATTTT. Amino acid sequence: CASSQDANSGNTIYF.